These 10 T cell receptor beta chains were all obtained from the same sample, sequenced in a study of blood T cell repertoires in COVID-19 (dated by TCRdb to about 2020). Receptors were amplified or captured by the immunoSEQ multiplex PCR assay. TCRdb took over this immuneACCESS table, retaining in-frame rearrangements with V and J assigned. Such tables are incomplete; in checked studies, under half of the missing clones stem from an unresolved V gene, and the remainder is unexplained. The table for this sample lists 30,000 to 45,000 clones; roughly 88% of them were counted only once. The top ten clonotypes cover 4.5% to 5% of the sample. The material sequenced was peripheral blood. These receptors were obtained from a woman aged 65 to 85 with active COVID-19.

The CDR3 region is CASSQGGAGQETQYF. The CDR3 DNA reads TGTGCCAGCAGCCAGGGGGGTGCGGGTCAAGAGACCCAGTACTTC. The chain carries TRBV7-7 and TRBJ2-5, with D possibly TRBD1 on 7 matching bases. The CDR3 contains 15 residues. The germline V gene has CDR1 SSHAT and CDR2 FNYEAQ (reference sequence). The germline V and J ends were trimmed by 5 bases and 2 bases, with 15 bases remaining between them.

V usage is TRBV19 and J usage is TRBJ2-5, with 7 bases that match TRBD2. After removal of 3 bases from V and 3 bases from J, the junction contained 1 base not matched to a gene. The CDR3 length is 13 residues. Germline CDR1 is LNHDA and CDR2 is SQIVND (reference sequence). DNA for the CDR3: TGTGCCAGTAGTATCGGGGGGAAAGAGACCCAGTACTTC. Its translation is CASSIGGKETQYF.

The genes are TRBV5-1 and TRBJ2-7; TRBD1 aligns across 9 bases. Germline trimming cut 6 bases from V and 4 bases from J; bases unmatched to any gene: 5. The V gene's germline CDR1 is SGHRS and CDR2 YFSETQ. The CDR3 covers 13 residues. Here the CDR3 DNA reads TGCGCCAGCACGGGACAGGGAGGTTACGAGCAGTACTTC. Amino acid sequence: CASTGQGGYEQYF.

V gene TRBV6-2 or TRBV6-3 combines with J gene TRBJ2-7, with D hard to call. This CDR3 contains 12 residues. The ends were cut back, 4 bases at V and 6 bases at J, with 10 bases in the middle. Per the germline V gene, CDR1 is MNHEY and CDR2 is SVGEGT. The CDR3: CASSLRHGEQYF. The DNA of the CDR3 is TGTGCCAGCAGTTTGCGACACGGCGAGCAGTACTTC.

This clone was observed once. The chain has TRBV7-2 and TRBJ2-7; 7 nucleotides agree with TRBD2. The V gene's germline CDR1 is SGHTA and CDR2 FQGNSA. Trimming cost V 1 base and J 1 base; bases outside gene matches: 1. This CDR3 is built from 14 residues. The CDR3 is CASSLVGGSYEQYF. The CDR3, as DNA: TGTGCCAGCAGCTTAGTGGGAGGGTCCTACGAGCAGTACTTC. The variable domain in full, completed from reference TRBV7-2 and TRBJ2-7, reads GAGVSQSPSNKVTEKGKDVELRCDPISGHTALYWYRQSLGQGLEFLIYFQGNSAPDKSGLPSDRFSAERTGGSVSTLTIQRTQQEDSAVYLCASSLVGGSYEQYFGPGTRLTVT.

The chain employs TRBV3-1 (or the pseudogene TRBV3-2) and TRBJ1-4; D possibly corresponds to TRBD1 (5 bases). Germline values: CDR1 LGHDT, CDR2 YNNKEL (reference sequence). The CDR3 runs 17 residues. Trimming stripped 0 bases from V and 10 bases from J, with 21 bases between. CDR3 bases: TGTGCCAGCAGCCAAGAGGGAAGGGGCTTGGGAAGGGTAAAACTGTTTTTT. Its translation: CASSQEGRGLGRVKLFF.

This chain connects TRBV18 to TRBJ2-2; possible D gene TRBD2, 6 bases. Trimming removed 8 bases at V and 5 bases at J, with 18 bases between. This CDR3 is built from 15 residues. Germline V CDR1 and CDR2: KGHSH, LQKENI. DNA of the CDR3: TGTGCCAGCCCTGGAGGGTCCGACAAAACCGGGGAGCTGTTTTTT. It codes for CASPGGSDKTGELFF.

The genes are TRBV9 and TRBJ2-1; the match to TRBD2 covers 7 bases. From germline, CDR1 is SGDLS and CDR2 YYNGEE. Trimming removed 0 bases from V and 9 bases from J; junction bases left unmatched: 6. The CDR3 is made up of 14 amino acids. This chain's CDR3 is CASSVEAGGGEQFF. The CDR3 DNA follows: TGTGCCAGCAGCGTAGAAGCGGGCGGGGGTGAGCAGTTCTTC.

The chain links TRBV12-3 or TRBV12-4 to TRBJ1-1; D gene ambiguous. The V and J ends lost 6 bases and 6 bases respectively, with 11 bases between them. The CDR3 length is 12 residues. This CDR3 reads CASSTNGAEAFF. The CDR3 nucleotides read TGTGCCAGCAGCACTAACGGGGCTGAAGCTTTCTTT.

This rearrangement joins TRBV24-1 to TRBJ2-5; D possibly corresponds to TRBD2 (5 bases). The CDR3 is 15 residues long. Germline values: CDR1 KGHDR, CDR2 SFDVKD. Deletions cut 2 bases from V and 4 bases from J, with 13 bases between. Here the CDR3 reads CATSDSPGYSETQYF. The CDR3 nucleotides are TGTGCCACCAGTGATTCTCCGGGGTACTCAGAGACCCAGTACTTC.